This T cell receptor beta chain was sequenced for a study of OX40 agonist ivuxolimab in advanced cancers. Study outcomes and limitations: The authors did not determine the antigen specificity of the expanded peripheral T cells.

Systemic immunosuppression or a history of autoimmune disease excluded patients. Comments on this clone: What it recognizes is unknown. This CDR3 is also generated by other DNA sequences in the sample.

The CDR3 extends over 12 amino acids. The V and J ends lost 4 bases and 4 bases respectively, with 7 bases between them. CDR1 and CDR2 from the germline V gene are MNHEY and SMNVEV (reference sequence). TCRdb's table, derived via immunoSEQ multiplex PCR, lists solely in-frame clones and lacks some. The table lists around 72,000 clones, roughly 90% of them singletons. The receptor's source is an adult with an advanced solid tumor such as melanoma, head and neck, liver or kidney cancer. This specimen consisted of CD4+ or CD8+ T cells sorted from blood, obtained in a trial of the OX40 agonist ivuxolimab. The chain combines TRBV27 with TRBJ1-2; D not resolved. This CDR3 is CASSSEGYGYTF. The CDR3 bases are TGTGCCAGCAGTTCAGAAGGCTATGGCTACACCTTC.